This record concerns one T cell receptor beta chain sequence. With 4 bases clipped from V and 4 bases from J, the junction kept 10 bases outside the gene matches. CDR1 and CDR2 (germline): MGHRA, YSYEKL. This CDR3 has 18 amino acids. These data belong to a study of blood T cell repertoires in COVID-19. Turning to the study itself: COVID-19 samples, acute and convalescent, were from the United States, Italy and Spain. PBMCs, B-cell-depleted T cells, or T cells provided the cDNA or gDNA that made up the material.

Per the authors' pipeline: Cell counts per sample came from amplifying reference gene primers. Using immunoSEQ multiplex PCR, the repertoire was profiled, and TCRdb retains in-frame clones only, with some absent. Clone size and V and J calls were adopted from that table, with D and trimming inferred from the DNA. The sample contains around 150,000 clones, 85% of which appear only once. The TCR comes from a human donor with acute or convalescent COVID-19. The donor label of this sample is uncertain. The V and J genes are TRBV4-1 and TRBJ2-4; 13 nucleotides agree with TRBD2. The specimen sequenced was peripheral blood. Written as DNA, the CDR3 is TGCGCCAGCAGCCGGGATATAATGACTAGCGGGGGGAAAAACATTCAGTACTTC. It is translated as CASSRDIMTSGGKNIQYF.